This TCR beta chain originates from a study of spatial heterogeneity in lung cancer. Turning to the study itself: Beta-chain sequences consistently outnumbered alpha-chain sequences in detection.

Germline V CDR1 and CDR2: GTSNPN, SVGIG (reference sequence). The germline V and J ends were trimmed by 5 bases and 4 bases, with 9 bases remaining between them. There are 12 residues in the CDR3. In the library, each TCR cDNA molecule bore its own unique molecular identifier. TCRdb recomputed calls from the 5' RACE reads with MiXCR, one row per CDR3 protein. The top ten hold 21% of the sample, which has approximately 100,000 distinct CDR3 sequences, roughly 19% seen once. Documented time point: blood at routine non-recurrence follow-up after resection. Whole RNA was taken from tumor, nontumor lung or frozen PBMC; it was then sequenced unsorted. This clonotype was seen a few times.

The TCR originated in a male donor with early-stage non-small cell lung cancer. This specimen was PBMCs, taken at follow-up. The chain carries TRBV30 and TRBJ2-1; TRBD2 might be the D (6 bases). The DNA of the CDR3 is TGTGCCTGGGAGGGAGGTTACAATGAGCAGTTCTTC. This codes for CAWEGGYNEQFF.